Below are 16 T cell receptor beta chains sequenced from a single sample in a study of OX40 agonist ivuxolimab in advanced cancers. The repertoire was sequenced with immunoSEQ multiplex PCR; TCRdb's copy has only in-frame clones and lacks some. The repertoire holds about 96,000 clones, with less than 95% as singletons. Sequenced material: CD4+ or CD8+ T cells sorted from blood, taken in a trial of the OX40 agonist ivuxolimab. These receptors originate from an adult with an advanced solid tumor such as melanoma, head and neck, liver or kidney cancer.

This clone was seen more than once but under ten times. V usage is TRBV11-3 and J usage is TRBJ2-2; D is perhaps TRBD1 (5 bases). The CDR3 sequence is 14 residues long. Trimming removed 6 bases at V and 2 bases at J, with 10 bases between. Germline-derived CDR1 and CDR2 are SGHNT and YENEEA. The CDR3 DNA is TGTGCCAGCAGTTACGACAGTAACACCGGGGAGCTGTTTTTT. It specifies CASSYDSNTGELFF.

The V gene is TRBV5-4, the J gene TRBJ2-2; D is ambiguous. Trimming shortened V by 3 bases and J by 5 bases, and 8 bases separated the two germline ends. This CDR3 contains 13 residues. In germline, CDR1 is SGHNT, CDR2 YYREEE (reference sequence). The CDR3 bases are TGTGCCAGCAGCTCAACCAGAACCGGGGAGCTGTTTTTT. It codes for CASSSTRTGELFF. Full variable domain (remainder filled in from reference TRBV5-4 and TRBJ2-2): ETGVTQSPTHLIKTRGQQVTLRCSSQSGHNTVSWYQQALGQGPQFIFQYYREEENGRGNFPPRFSGLQFPNYSSELNVNALELDDSALYLCASSSTRTGELFFGEGSRLTVL.

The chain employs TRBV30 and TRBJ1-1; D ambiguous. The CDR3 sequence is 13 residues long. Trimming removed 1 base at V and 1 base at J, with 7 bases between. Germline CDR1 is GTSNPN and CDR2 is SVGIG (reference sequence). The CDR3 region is CAWSGERNTEAFF. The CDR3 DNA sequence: TGTGCCTGGAGTGGGGAGCGGAACACTGAAGCTTTCTTT.

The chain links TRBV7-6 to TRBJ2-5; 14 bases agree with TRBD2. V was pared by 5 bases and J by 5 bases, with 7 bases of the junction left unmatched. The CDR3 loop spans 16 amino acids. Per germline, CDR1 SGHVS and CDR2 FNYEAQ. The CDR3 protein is CASSLGLAGVGETQYF. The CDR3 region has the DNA TGTGCCAGCAGCCTGGGACTAGCGGGAGTCGGGGAGACCCAGTACTTC.

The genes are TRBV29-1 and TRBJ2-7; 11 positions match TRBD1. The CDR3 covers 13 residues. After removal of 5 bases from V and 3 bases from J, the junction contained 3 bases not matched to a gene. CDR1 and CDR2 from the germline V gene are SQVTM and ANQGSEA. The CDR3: CSVRTGGDYEQYF. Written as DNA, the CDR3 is TGCAGCGTTCGGACAGGGGGCGACTACGAGCAGTACTTC.

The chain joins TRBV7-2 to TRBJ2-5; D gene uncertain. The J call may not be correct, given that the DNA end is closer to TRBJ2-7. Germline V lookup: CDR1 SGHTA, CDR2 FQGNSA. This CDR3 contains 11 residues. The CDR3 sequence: CASSSTNEQYF. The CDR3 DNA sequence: TGTGCCAGCAGCTCCACGAACGAGCAGTACTTC.

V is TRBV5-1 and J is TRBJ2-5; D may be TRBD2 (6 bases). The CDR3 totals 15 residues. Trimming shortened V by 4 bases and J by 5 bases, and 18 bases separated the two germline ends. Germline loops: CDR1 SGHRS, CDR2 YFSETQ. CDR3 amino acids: CASSNVGGNGETQYF. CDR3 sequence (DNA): TGCGCCAGCAGCAATGTCGGCGGGAATGGTGAGACCCAGTACTTC.

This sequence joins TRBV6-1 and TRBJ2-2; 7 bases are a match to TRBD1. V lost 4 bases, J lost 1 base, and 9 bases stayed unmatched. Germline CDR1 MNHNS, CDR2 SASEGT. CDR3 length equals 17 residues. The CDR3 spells CASSAQPQGRNTGELFF. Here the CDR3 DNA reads TGTGCCAGCAGTGCCCAGCCACAGGGGCGGAACACCGGGGAGCTGTTTTTT.

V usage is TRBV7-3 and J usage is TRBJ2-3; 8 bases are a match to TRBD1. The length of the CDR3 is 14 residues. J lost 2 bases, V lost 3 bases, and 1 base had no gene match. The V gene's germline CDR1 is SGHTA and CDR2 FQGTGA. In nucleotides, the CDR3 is TGTGCCAGCAGCTTGACAGGGGTCACAGATACGCAGTATTTT. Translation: CASSLTGVTDTQYF. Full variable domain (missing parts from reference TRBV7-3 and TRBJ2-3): GAGVSQTPSNKVTEKGKYVELRCDPISGHTALYWYRQSLGQGPEFLIYFQGTGAADDSGLPNDRFFAVRPEGSVSTLKIQRTERGDSAVYLCASSLTGVTDTQYFGPGTRLTVL.

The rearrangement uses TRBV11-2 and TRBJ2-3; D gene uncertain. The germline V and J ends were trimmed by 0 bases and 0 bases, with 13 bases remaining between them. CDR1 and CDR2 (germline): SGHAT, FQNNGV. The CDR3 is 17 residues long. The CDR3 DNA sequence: TGTGCCAGCAGCTTAGATAGGTCACACCTTAGCACAGATACGCAGTATTTT. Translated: CASSLDRSHLSTDTQYF.

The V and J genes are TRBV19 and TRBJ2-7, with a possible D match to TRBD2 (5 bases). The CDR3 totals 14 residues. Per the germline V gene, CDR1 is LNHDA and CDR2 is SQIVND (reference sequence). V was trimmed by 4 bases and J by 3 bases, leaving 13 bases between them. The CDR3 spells CASSTRHGDYEQYF. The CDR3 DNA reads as TGTGCCAGTAGTACCCGGCACGGGGACTACGAGCAGTACTTC.

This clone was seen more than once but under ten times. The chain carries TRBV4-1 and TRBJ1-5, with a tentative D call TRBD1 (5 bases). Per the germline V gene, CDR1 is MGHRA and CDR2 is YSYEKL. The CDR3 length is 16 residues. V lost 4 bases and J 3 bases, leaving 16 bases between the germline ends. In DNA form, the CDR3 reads TGCGCCAGCAGCCCGCAGGGAGGTGCCGACAATCAGCCCCAGCATTTT. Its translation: CASSPQGGADNQPQHF.

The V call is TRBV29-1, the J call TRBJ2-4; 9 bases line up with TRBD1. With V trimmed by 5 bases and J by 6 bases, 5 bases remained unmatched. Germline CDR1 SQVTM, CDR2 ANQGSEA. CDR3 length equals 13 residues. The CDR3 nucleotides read TGCAGCGTTACCCGACAGGGGGGAAACATTCAGTACTTC. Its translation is CSVTRQGGNIQYF.

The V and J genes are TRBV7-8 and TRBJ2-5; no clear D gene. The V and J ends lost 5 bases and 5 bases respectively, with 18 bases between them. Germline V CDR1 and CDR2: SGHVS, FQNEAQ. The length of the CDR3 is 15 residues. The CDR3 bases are TGTGCCAGCAGCCCCTCCTTGGTAGTTGGTGAGACCCAGTACTTC. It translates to CASSPSLVVGETQYF.

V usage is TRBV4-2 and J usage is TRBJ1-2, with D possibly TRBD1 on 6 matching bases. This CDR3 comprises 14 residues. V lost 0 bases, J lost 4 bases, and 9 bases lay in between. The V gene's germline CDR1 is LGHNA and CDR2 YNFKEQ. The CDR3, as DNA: TGTGCCAGCAGCCAAGAAGGGGGAAGCTATGGCTACACCTTC. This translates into CASSQEGGSYGYTF.

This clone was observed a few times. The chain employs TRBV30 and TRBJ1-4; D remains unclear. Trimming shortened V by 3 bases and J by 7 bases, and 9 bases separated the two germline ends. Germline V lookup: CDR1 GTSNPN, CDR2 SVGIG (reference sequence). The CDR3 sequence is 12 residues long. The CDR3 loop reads CAWSALSEKLFF. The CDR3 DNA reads TGTGCCTGGAGCGCCCTGAGTGAAAAACTGTTTTTT.